Shown below are 27 T cell receptor beta chains from a single sample sequenced in a study of T cells in Graves' hyperthyroidism and ophthalmopathy (dated 2019 in TCRdb). The receptor library was made with multiplex PCR. TCRdb records Illumina HiSeq 2000 as the sequencer. TCR beta CDR3 regions were amplified from RNA transcripts. A first-round RT-PCR of the TCR CDR3 used the HTBI primer set with the Qiagen OneStep RT-PCR kit. Using fastp trimming at Q25 and MiXCR clonotype assembly, TCRdb reanalyzed the public sequencing data and kept in-frame beta chains. Entries are consolidated by CDR3 protein sequence, retaining the most common genes and DNA. The sample table holds roughly 570,000 distinct CDR3 sequences, of which less than 20% were seen once. Jointly, the top ten make up around 7.5% of the sample. Sequencing input: blood. The receptors here all came from a woman between 25 and 40 years old with Graves' hyperthyroidism.

This clonotype was recorded many times. This chain connects TRBV7-8 to TRBJ2-1; D ambiguous. V was clipped by 0 bases and J by 0 bases, with 12 bases between them. Germline V gene lookup returns CDR1 SGHVS and CDR2 FQNEAQ. There are 17 residues in the CDR3. CDR3 protein: CASSLAPAGFSYNEQFF. CDR3 in DNA: TGTGCCAGCAGCTTAGCCCCGGCAGGCTTCTCCTACAATGAGCAGTTCTTC.

The sample holds many counts of this clonotype. The V call is TRBV6-1, the J call TRBJ1-1; unclear D gene. CDR1 is MNHNS and CDR2 is SASEGT in the germline V gene. The CDR3 loop spans 14 amino acids. V was pared by 8 bases and J by 5 bases, with 18 bases between. CDR3 residues: CASGYNTGGTEAFF. In nucleotides, the CDR3 is TGTGCCAGCGGATATAACACGGGCGGGACTGAAGCTTTCTTT.

At least ten counts were recorded for this clonotype. The chain uses TRBV11-2 and TRBJ2-2; tentatively, D is TRBD2 (6 bases). CDR3 length: 14 residues. Germline lookup yields CDR1 SGHAT and CDR2 FQNNGV. V lost 4 bases, J lost 6 bases, and 12 bases lay in between. In DNA, the CDR3 is TGTGCCAGCAGCTCGAGACCGGGGGCCGGGGAGCTGTTTTTT. It translates to CASSSRPGAGELFF.

This clonotype turned up a few times. A much larger clone lies a single base off, so this may be a read error. Lacking the conserved final phenylalanine or tryptophan, this CDR3 likely reflects a read error. The chain employs TRBV13 and TRBJ2-3, with 8 bases aligning to TRBD2. In germline, CDR1 is PRHDT, CDR2 FYEKMQ (reference sequence). Losses at the gene ends were 5 bases for V and 2 bases for J; bases not matched to a gene: 6. This CDR3 has 15 residues. CDR3 residues: CASSPTSGTTDTQYL. The CDR3 region has the DNA TGTGCCAGCAGCCCAACTAGCGGCACCACAGATACGCAGTATCTT.

This clonotype showed up many times. The V and J genes are TRBV29-1 and TRBJ1-2, with a weak D call TRBD1 (6 bases). The germline V and J ends were trimmed by 4 bases and 1 base, with 13 bases remaining between them. CDR1 SQVTM and CDR2 ANQGSEA come from the germline V gene. The length of the CDR3 is 14 residues. The CDR3 loop reads CSVVRTAVNYGYTF. In DNA, the CDR3 is TGCAGCGTTGTTAGGACAGCTGTTAACTATGGCTACACCTTC.

This clonotype was found many times. The chain carries TRBV20-1 and TRBJ2-3, with no clear D. CDR1 and CDR2 from the germline V gene are DFQATT and SNEGSKA (reference sequence). V was clipped by 3 bases and J by 4 bases, with 11 bases between them. The CDR3 length is 13 residues. The CDR3 DNA is TGCAGTGCTAGCCCGACCCTGGCAGATACGCAGTATTTT. Protein product: CSASPTLADTQYF.

This clonotype was found a few times. V gene TRBV18 combines with J gene TRBJ2-3, with 9 bases fitting TRBD2. CDR1 and CDR2 from the germline V gene are KGHSH and LQKENI. The CDR3 sequence is 15 residues long. With 2 bases clipped from V and 4 bases from J, the junction kept 4 bases outside the gene matches. Here the CDR3 DNA reads TGTGCCAGCTCACCAGTAGCGGGAGTACCAGATACGCAGTATTTT. Translating gives CASSPVAGVPDTQYF.

In its sample, this clonotype was seen many times. This chain uses TRBV4-2 with TRBJ2-3; D is possibly TRBD1 (5 bases). Trimming shortened V by 5 bases and J by 6 bases, and 9 bases separated the two germline ends. This CDR3 region has 12 residues. Germline values: CDR1 LGHNA, CDR2 YNFKEQ. In DNA form, the CDR3 reads TGTGCCAGCAGCAAACAGGTGGATACGCAGTATTTT. Translated: CASSKQVDTQYF.

The chain is built from TRBV18 and TRBJ1-5, with D hard to call. Germline V gene lookup returns CDR1 KGHSH and CDR2 LQKENI. The V end was cut by 6 bases, the J end by 0 bases, with 9 bases between. This CDR3 contains 14 residues. DNA of the CDR3: TGTGCCAGCTCTACCGCCGCTAGCAATCAGCCCCAGCATTTT. Translating it yields CASSTAASNQPQHF.

The genes are TRBV12-3 or TRBV12-4 and TRBJ2-7; 11 positions match TRBD1. After removal of 6 bases from V and 4 bases from J, the junction contained 5 bases not matched to a gene. The CDR3 runs 14 residues. CDR3 DNA: TGTGCCAGCAGGGGGACAGGGGGACGGTACGAGCAGTACTTC. Residues: CASRGTGGRYEQYF.

The table lists this clonotype with many counts. The chain uses TRBV30 and TRBJ1-2, with a tentative D call TRBD1 (6 bases). With 0 bases removed from V and 8 bases from J, the gap between germline ends came to 16 bases. CDR1 is GTSNPN, CDR2 SVGIG, per germline (reference sequence). This CDR3 is 14 amino acids long. CDR3 nucleotide sequence: TGTGCCTGGAGTGTACTCCGGGGGGCGGAAGGCTACACCTTC. Amino acids: CAWSVLRGAEGYTF.

This clonotype was picked up a small number of times. With a much larger clone just one base away, this may be a read error. The chain employs TRBV28 and TRBJ2-1, with TRBD1 identical over 8 bases. Germline lookup yields CDR1 MDHEN and CDR2 SYDVKM. J lost 3 bases, V lost 5 bases, and 9 bases had no gene match. This CDR3 has 16 residues. The CDR3 DNA is TGTGCCAGCAGTCCCACCGGGACAGGCCTCTACAATGAGCAGTTCTTC. Protein: CASSPTGTGLYNEQFF.

This rearrangement joins TRBV7-2 to TRBJ1-1; a weak D match, TRBD1 (6 bases). CDR3 length: 15 amino acids. V lost 3 bases to trimming and J lost 4 bases, with 15 bases between them. The germline CDR1 and CDR2 sequences are SGHTA and FQGNSA. CDR3 sequence reads: CASSFTQGRATEAFF. The DNA of the CDR3 is TGTGCCAGCAGCTTTACCCAGGGGAGGGCCACTGAAGCTTTCTTT.

This clonotype was detected ten times or more. The chain couples TRBV11-2 to TRBJ2-6, with D perhaps TRBD1 or TRBD2 (5 bases each). V lost 4 bases to trimming and J lost 0 bases, with 16 bases between them. The germline gives CDR1 SGHAT, CDR2 FQNNGV. This CDR3 spans 18 amino acids. Written as DNA, the CDR3 is TGTGCCAGCAGCTCCCGGGACCTCGGTAGCTCTGGGGCCAACGTCCTGACTTTC. Translated, it gives CASSSRDLGSSGANVLTF.

The V gene is TRBV20-1, the J gene TRBJ2-2; no definite D call. The CDR3 runs 13 residues. The V gene lost 0 bases and the J gene lost 6 bases, with 8 bases spanning the gap. The V gene's germline CDR1 is DFQATT and CDR2 SNEGSKA (reference sequence). Written as DNA, the CDR3 is TGCAGTGCTAGAGATGTGGTGTCCGGGGAGCTGTTTTTT. Encoded protein: CSARDVVSGELFF.

This clonotype appeared a few times. The chain uses TRBV7-2 and TRBJ2-7; 7 nucleotides match TRBD2. The junction had 16 bases not matched to a gene; V was cut back by 1 base and J by 4 bases. The CDR3 has 18 residues. Germline assignment: CDR1 SGHTA and CDR2 FQGNSA. Here the CDR3 reads CASSLVGLSLARGYEQYF. The CDR3 DNA reads TGTGCCAGCAGCTTAGTGGGCCTCTCACTAGCGAGAGGGTACGAGCAGTACTTC.

This clonotype was seen repeatedly, ten times or more. This rearrangement joins TRBV12-3 or TRBV12-4 to TRBJ1-1, with D tentatively TRBD1 (6 bases). The CDR3 runs to 11 residues. V shed 6 bases and J shed 8 bases, with 10 bases lying between them. CDR3 DNA: TGTGCCAGCAGCCGAGGGGGAGAAGCTTTCTTT. This codes for CASSRGGEAFF.

This clonotype came up many times. The chain links TRBV3-1 to TRBJ2-7; 9 bases are shared with TRBD2. The germline V gene encodes CDR1 LGHDT and CDR2 YNNKEL (reference sequence). With V trimmed by 2 bases and J by 3 bases, 8 bases remained unmatched. This CDR3 contains 16 residues. The CDR3 DNA reads as TGTGCCAGCAGCCAATCCTATAGCGGGAGCGTCTACGAGCAGTACTTC. Translation gives CASSQSYSGSVYEQYF.

This clonotype was recorded many times. The V gene is TRBV12-3 or TRBV12-4, the J gene TRBJ1-2, with 8 bases fitting TRBD1. This CDR3 spans 15 amino acids. The J segment lost 8 bases and the V segment lost 5 bases, leaving 13 bases of the junction unmatched. CDR3 coding DNA: TGTGCCAGCAGTCAGACAGGGGCCCCTTCAAGCGGCTACACCTTC. Its translation is CASSQTGAPSSGYTF.

The chain combines TRBV19 with TRBJ1-2; TRBD1 matches 7 bases. V shed 9 bases, J shed 1 base, and the junction held 8 bases outside the gene matches. Per germline, CDR1 LNHDA and CDR2 SQIVND (reference sequence). This CDR3 is built from 14 residues. CDR3 DNA: TGTGCCAGCCGTACCAACAGGGGTAACTATGGCTACACCTTC. Amino acids: CASRTNRGNYGYTF.

V usage is TRBV6-1 and J usage is TRBJ2-7; TRBD1 is a possible D gene (6 bases). Germline V gives CDR1 MNHNS, CDR2 SASEGT. CDR3 length: 13 amino acids. Trimming pared 6 bases from V and 5 bases from J, leaving 14 bases between. CDR3 in amino acids: CASSRGVGHEQYF. The CDR3 DNA reads as TGTGCCAGCAGCAGGGGAGTAGGTCACGAGCAGTACTTC.

This clonotype was recorded at least ten times. This chain uses TRBV24-1 with TRBJ2-3; maybe TRBD1 (6 bases). CDR3 length: 14 residues. Germline values: CDR1 KGHDR, CDR2 SFDVKD. The V end lost 4 bases, the J end lost 5 bases, and 12 bases lay between the germline ends. CDR3 sequence (DNA): TGTGCCACCAGTGAGCCAACAGGGAAAGATACGCAGTATTTT. Translation: CATSEPTGKDTQYF.

This clonotype appeared many times. V usage is TRBV10-3 and J usage is TRBJ2-7, with D tentatively TRBD1 or TRBD2 (5 bases each). The CDR3 has 15 residues. Germline values: CDR1 ENHRY, CDR2 SYGVKD. V gave up 4 bases and J gave up 1 base, with 14 bases separating them. The CDR3 DNA sequence: TGTGCCATCAGTGCCCCCGGGACCCATTCCTACGAGCAGTACTTC. This gives the protein CAISAPGTHSYEQYF.

This clonotype was seen ten or more times. V is TRBV11-1 and J is TRBJ2-2; D is perhaps TRBD1 or TRBD2 (5 bases each). The CDR3 contains 17 residues. V gave up 3 bases and J gave up 3 bases, with 17 bases separating them. Per germline, CDR1 SGHAT and CDR2 FQDESV (reference sequence). As DNA, the CDR3 is TGTGCCAGCAGCTTGAACCCTGGGGAGACAGACACCGGGGAGCTGTTTTTT. Amino acids: CASSLNPGETDTGELFF.

Many counts were recorded for this clonotype. The chain links TRBV7-2 to TRBJ1-1; D perhaps matches TRBD1 (6 bases). This CDR3 has 14 amino acids. The germline V gene encodes CDR1 SGHTA and CDR2 FQGNSA. V was clipped by 4 bases and J by 12 bases, with 21 bases between them. CDR3 DNA: TGTGCCAGCAGCTCTACTGGGGGCGTGGGATTGACTTTCTTT. This sequence encodes CASSSTGGVGLTFF.

This clonotype was seen only a few times. The chain carries TRBV3-1 and TRBJ2-6; the D call may be TRBD1 or TRBD2 (6 bases each). Germline CDR1 reads LGHDT; CDR2 reads YNNKEL (reference sequence). This CDR3 contains 17 residues. V was shortened by 2 bases and J by 0 bases, with 11 bases between the two germline ends. The CDR3 protein is CASSQKRGVSGANVLTF. The CDR3 DNA is TGTGCCAGCAGCCAAAAGAGGGGGGTCTCTGGGGCCAACGTCCTGACTTTC.

Ten or more counts support this clonotype. The chain recombines TRBV5-1 with TRBJ2-2; D ambiguous. This CDR3 is built from 17 residues. The germline V and J ends were trimmed by 1 base and 0 bases, with 13 bases remaining between them. Germline-derived CDR1 and CDR2 are SGHRS and YFSETQ. The CDR3 DNA is TGCGCCAGCAGCTTGTCTTTGGGTCCCGCGAACACCGGGGAGCTGTTTTTT. This sequence encodes CASSLSLGPANTGELFF.